Below, 5 T cell receptor beta chains from the same sample are listed, as sequenced in a study of breast tumors, draining lymph nodes, adjacent tissues. Axillary draining lymph nodes of breast cancer patients supplied the node samples. Via MiXCR, TCRdb re-called the multiplex PCR reads, giving one row per CDR3 protein. The data contain 180,000 or so distinct CDR3 sequences, approximately 31% of them singletons. The sequenced sample was axillary lymph node tissue. These receptors came from a female donor with breast cancer. Some clones in this sample may be carry-over from other donors' samples.

This clonotype occurred many times. The chain has TRBV6-1 and TRBJ2-5; tentative D call: TRBD2 (5 bases). The CDR3 runs 14 residues. Trimming cost V 8 bases and J 7 bases, with 20 bases left between them. Germline V lookup: CDR1 MNHNS, CDR2 SASEGT. This chain's CDR3 is CASEWERSMATQYF. CDR3 in DNA: TGTGCCAGCGAGTGGGAGCGGAGTATGGCGACCCAGTACTTC.

The chain couples TRBV6-2 or TRBV6-3 to TRBJ2-4; 7 bases align to TRBD2. Germline CDR1 is MNHEY and CDR2 is SVGEGT. The CDR3 loop spans 14 amino acids. V trimming: 0 bases; J trimming: 7 bases; junction bases outside the gene matches: 3. CDR3 amino acids: CASSYSRTSNIQYF. CDR3 in DNA: TGTGCCAGCAGTTACTCTCGGACTAGTAACATTCAGTACTTC.

In its sample, this clonotype was seen once. CDR3 sequence: CASSSLRGQYYEQYV. The CDR3 coding sequence is TGCGCCAGCAGCTCCCTACGAGGACAGTACTACGAGCAGTACGTC. V gene TRBV5-1 combines with J gene TRBJ2-7; maybe TRBD1 (6 bases). Germline V lookup: CDR1 SGHRS, CDR2 YFSETQ. Between the trimmed V and J ends, which lost 3 bases and 3 bases, there was a span of 16 bases. This CDR3 comprises 15 residues.

Points on this clonotype: A read error may account for a junction end that differs from germline. The V and J genes are TRBV9 and TRBJ2-7; 10 bases align to TRBD2. This CDR3 has 14 residues. From germline, CDR1 is SGDLS and CDR2 YYNGEE. This CDR3 reads CASSPLAGAYKQYF. As DNA, the CDR3 is TGTGCCAGCAGCCCCCTAGCGGGGGCCTACAAGCAGTACTTC. Supplemented by reference TRBV9 and TRBJ2-7, the full variable domain reads DSGVTQTPKHLITATGQRVTLRCSPRSGDLSVYWYQQSLDQGLQFLIQYYNGEERAKGNILERFSAQQFPDLHSELNLSSLELGDSALYFCASSPLAGAYKQYFGPGTRLTVT.

The chain couples TRBV2 to TRBJ2-2, with a possible D match to TRBD2 (5 bases). Trimming left V 4 bases short and J 8 bases short, with 11 bases between. The CDR3 covers 13 residues. Germline CDR1 SNHLY, CDR2 FYNNEI. In DNA form, the CDR3 reads TGTGCCAGCAGTGTAAGCGGCGAAGGGGAGCTGTTTTTT. It translates to CASSVSGEGELFF.